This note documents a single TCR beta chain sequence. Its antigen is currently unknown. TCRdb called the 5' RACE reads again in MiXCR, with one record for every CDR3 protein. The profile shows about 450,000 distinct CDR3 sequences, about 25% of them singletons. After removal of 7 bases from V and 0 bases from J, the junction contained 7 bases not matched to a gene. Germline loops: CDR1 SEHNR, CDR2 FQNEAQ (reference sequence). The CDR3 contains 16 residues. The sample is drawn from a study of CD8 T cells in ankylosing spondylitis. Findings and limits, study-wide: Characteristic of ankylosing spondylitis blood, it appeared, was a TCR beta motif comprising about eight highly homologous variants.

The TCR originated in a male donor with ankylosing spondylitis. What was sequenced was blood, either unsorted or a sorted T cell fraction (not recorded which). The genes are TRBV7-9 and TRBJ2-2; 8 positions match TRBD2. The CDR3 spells CASIGLTSANTGELFF. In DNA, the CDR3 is TGTGCCAGCATCGGATTGACTAGCGCGAACACCGGGGAGCTGTTTTTT.